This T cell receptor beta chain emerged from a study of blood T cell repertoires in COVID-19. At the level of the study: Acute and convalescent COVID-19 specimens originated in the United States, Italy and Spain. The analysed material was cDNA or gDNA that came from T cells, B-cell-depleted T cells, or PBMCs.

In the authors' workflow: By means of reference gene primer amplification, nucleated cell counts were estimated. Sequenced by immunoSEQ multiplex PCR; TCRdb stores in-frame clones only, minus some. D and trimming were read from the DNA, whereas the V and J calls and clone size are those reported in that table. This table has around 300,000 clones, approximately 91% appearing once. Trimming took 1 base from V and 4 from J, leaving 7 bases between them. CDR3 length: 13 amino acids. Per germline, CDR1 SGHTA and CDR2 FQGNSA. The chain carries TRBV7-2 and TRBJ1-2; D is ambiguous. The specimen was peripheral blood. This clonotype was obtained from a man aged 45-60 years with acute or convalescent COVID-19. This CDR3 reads CASSLDFFYGYTF. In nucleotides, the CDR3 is TGTGCCAGCAGCTTAGATTTCTTCTATGGCTACACCTTC.